A single sample gave rise to the 11 T cell receptor beta chains below, sequenced in a study of somatic mutations in cytotoxic T cells in rheumatoid arthritis. The method was immunoSEQ multiplex PCR; TCRdb's version includes in-frame clones alone and lacks a portion of them. Of some 20,000 clones in the sample, less than 75% are singletons; the top ten hold approximately 20%. The sequenced sample consisted of CD8+ T cells sorted from blood. All receptors derive from a woman aged 60-75 years in good health.

The chain recombines TRBV6-5 with TRBJ1-2, with D perhaps matching TRBD1 (5 bases). There are 13 residues in the CDR3. The V gene's germline CDR1 is MNHEY and CDR2 SVGAGI. Trimming took 2 bases from V and 8 from J, leaving 12 bases between them. CDR3 DNA: TGTGCCAGCAGTTACAACGGGGCAAAGGGCTACACCTTC. It specifies CASSYNGAKGYTF.

This chain connects TRBV4-1 to TRBJ1-6; 9 bases are shared with TRBD1. This CDR3 comprises 17 residues. Germline CDR1 MGHRA, CDR2 YSYEKL. V lost 4 bases and J lost 7; bases outside the gene matches: 11. In nucleotides, the CDR3 is TGCGCCAGCAGCCTCGACGCTTGGGGACAGGGAAATTCACCCCTCCACTTT. It yields the protein CASSLDAWGQGNSPLHF.

V gene TRBV6-5 combines with J gene TRBJ2-7; 7 bases agree with TRBD1. Germline CDR1 and CDR2: MNHEY and SVGAGI. V trimming: 8 bases; J trimming: 7 bases; junction bases outside the gene matches: 14. The CDR3 runs to 14 residues. The CDR3 nucleotides are TGTGCCAGCCGATTCGCAATGGACAGGACAGAGCAGTACTTC. This sequence encodes CASRFAMDRTEQYF.

The J gene is TRBJ2-5, the V gene TRBV25-1; either TRBD1 or TRBD2 may supply D (5 bases each). Matching the DNA end better, TRBJ2-7 makes the J call doubtful. Looked up from germline, CDR1 is MGHDK and CDR2 is SYGVNS. The CDR3 has 13 residues. The CDR3 protein is CASSEYEGNEQYF. CDR3 DNA sequence: TGTGCCAGCAGTGAATATGAGGGGAACGAGCAGTACTTC.

J is TRBJ2-1 and V is TRBV6-6; no reliable D call. The germline gives CDR1 MNHNY, CDR2 SVGAGI (reference sequence). Trimming took off 6 bases at V and 7 bases at J, with 10 bases between the two ends. CDR3 length: 12 residues. The CDR3 DNA is TGTGCCAGCAGGGCAGCCCCTAATGAGCAGTTCTTC. This gives the protein CASRAAPNEQFF.

The rearrangement uses TRBV6-4 and TRBJ2-3, with a possible D match to TRBD1 (6 bases). V was clipped by 3 bases and J by 1 base, with 14 bases between them. Germline assignment: CDR1 MRHNA and CDR2 SNTAGT. The CDR3 spans 16 residues. Here the CDR3 reads CASSDTPGDGTDTQYF. In DNA, the CDR3 is TGTGCCAGCAGTGATACCCCAGGGGACGGCACAGATACGCAGTATTTT.

The table lists this clone with a few counts. V and J are TRBV11-2 and TRBJ2-3; D is unclear. Germline CDR1 is SGHAT and CDR2 is FQNNGV. The CDR3 sequence is 13 residues long. With 0 bases removed from V and 2 bases from J, the gap between germline ends came to 3 bases. CDR3 DNA: TGTGCCAGCAGCTTAGAAACCACAGATACGCAGTATTTT. Encoded protein: CASSLETTDTQYF.

This chain connects TRBV4-1 to TRBJ2-1, with 9 bases that match TRBD1. Germline V CDR1 and CDR2: MGHRA, YSYEKL. This CDR3 contains 17 residues. V gave up 4 bases and J gave up 2 bases; unmatched junction bases: 9. CDR3 bases: TGCGCCAGCAGCCCTGGGGGGGGACAGGGAACCTACAATGAGCAGTTCTTC. Translated, it gives CASSPGGGQGTYNEQFF.

The chain joins TRBV6-5 to TRBJ1-5; 7 bases are shared with TRBD1. J lost 3 bases, V lost 8 bases, and 10 bases had no gene match. The CDR3 loop spans 15 amino acids. CDR1 is MNHEY and CDR2 is SVGAGI in the germline V gene. CDR3 DNA sequence: TGTGCCAGCCAAATAACAGGGGCCGTCAATCAGCCCCAGCATTTT. Its translation: CASQITGAVNQPQHF.

The genes are TRBV11-3 and TRBJ1-1; D is possibly TRBD1 (6 bases). The CDR3 has 15 amino acids. The V and J ends lost 0 bases and 7 bases respectively, with 15 bases between them. Per the germline V gene, CDR1 is SGHNT and CDR2 is YENEEA. CDR3 loop: CASSLDSGTKNEAFF. In nucleotides, the CDR3 is TGTGCCAGCAGCTTAGATTCCGGGACAAAGAATGAAGCTTTCTTT.

V usage is TRBV5-5 and J usage is TRBJ2-7; D is unclear. V was pared by 3 bases and J by 2 bases, with 3 bases between. CDR3 length equals 11 residues. The V gene's germline CDR1 is SGHKS and CDR2 YYEKEE (reference sequence). The CDR3 region is CASSSTYEQYF. CDR3 sequence (DNA): TGTGCCAGCAGCTCTACCTACGAGCAGTACTTC. Variable domain in full (rest from reference TRBV5-5 and TRBJ2-7): DAGVTQSPTHLIKTRGQQVTLRCSPISGHKSVSWYQQVLGQGPQFIFQYYEKEERGRGNFPDRFSARQFPNYSSELNVNALLLGDSALYLCASSSTYEQYFGPGTRLTVT.